This T cell receptor beta chain appears in the sequencing data of a study of T cell responses to AZD1222 COVID-19 vaccine. Study-level results: There were mostly white British donors and more females than males, and clonal diversity was possibly underestimated. Just six AZD1222 recipients tested seropositive at baseline. Spike-specific TCR breadth rose after two AZD1222 doses, and depth rose as well.

This clone was found once. The antigen is undetermined. Using immunoSEQ multiplex PCR, the repertoire was profiled, and TCRdb retains in-frame clones only, with some absent. Of 150,000 or so clones in the sample, around 90% were seen once. V was pared by 3 bases and J by 2 bases, with 1 base of the junction left unmatched. Germline V gene data show CDR1 as DFQATT and CDR2 as SNEGSKA (reference sequence). The length of the CDR3 is 13 residues. V usage is TRBV20-1 and J usage is TRBJ1-3, with TRBD1 identical over 7 bases. This TCR came from an adult in good health. The specimen was peripheral blood, collected on day 0 of AZD1222 vaccination. The DNA of the CDR3 is TGCAGTGCTAGTGACAGGGCTGGAAACACCATATATTTT. Translating it yields CSASDRAGNTIYF.